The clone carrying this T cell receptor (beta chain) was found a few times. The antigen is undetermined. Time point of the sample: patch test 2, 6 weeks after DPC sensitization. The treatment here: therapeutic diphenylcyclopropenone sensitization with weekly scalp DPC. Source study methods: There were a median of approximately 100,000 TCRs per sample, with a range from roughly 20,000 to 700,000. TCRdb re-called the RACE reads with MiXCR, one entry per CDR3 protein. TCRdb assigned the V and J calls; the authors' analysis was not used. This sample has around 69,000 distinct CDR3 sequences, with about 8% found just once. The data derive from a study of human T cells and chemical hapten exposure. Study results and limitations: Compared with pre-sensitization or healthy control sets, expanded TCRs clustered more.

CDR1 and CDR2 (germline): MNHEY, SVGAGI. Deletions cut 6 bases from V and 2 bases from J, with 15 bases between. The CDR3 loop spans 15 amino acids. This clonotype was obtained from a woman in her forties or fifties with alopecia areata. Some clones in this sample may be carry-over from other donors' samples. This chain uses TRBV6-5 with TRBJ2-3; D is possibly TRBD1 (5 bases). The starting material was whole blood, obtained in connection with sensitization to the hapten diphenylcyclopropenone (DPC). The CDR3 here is CASSPTQGFTDTQYF. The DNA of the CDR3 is TGTGCCAGCAGCCCAACGCAGGGTTTCACAGATACGCAGTATTTT.